Ten or more counts support the clone carrying this T cell receptor (beta chain). The data belong to a study of T cells in Graves' hyperthyroidism and ophthalmopathy. The study enrolled patients aged 18 to 65 with newly diagnosed hyperthyroidism of under 2 months' duration. Patients were excluded because of uncontrolled infection, other autoimmune disease, pregnancy or lactation. Thyroid ultrasound, orbital computed tomography, clinical symptoms, and serum thyroxine and TRAb underpinned diagnoses. Each 10 ml fresh peripheral blood draw supplied the PBMCs. RNA transcripts provided the source from which TCR beta CDR3 regions were amplified. The HTBI primer set was used in a first-round RT-PCR of the TCR CDR3. TCRdb re-called the multiplex PCR reads through MiXCR, storing one row per CDR3 protein. Here the sample spans some 440,000 distinct CDR3 sequences, less than 20% being singletons. The CDR3 extends over 15 amino acids. J lost 1 base, V lost 4 bases, and 3 bases had no gene match.

V and J are TRBV12-3 or TRBV12-4 and TRBJ2-5; 10 positions match TRBD2. Material for sequencing was blood. The TCR originated in a woman aged 18 to 35 with Graves' hyperthyroidism. CDR3 sequence: CASSSSSGGQETQYF. The CDR3 DNA reads as TGTGCCAGCAGTTCCTCTAGCGGGGGCCAAGAGACCCAGTACTTC.